This passage covers 5 T cell receptor beta chains from one sample sequenced in a study of beta chain features in type 1 diabetes. Broader study findings: For Type 1 diabetes patients, all four CD4+ subsets carried TCRB CDR3s that were moderately but significantly shorter.

What these receptors recognize is not known. All of the isolated RNA was reverse transcribed, so expressed TCRB transcripts were sequenced. The assay was immunoSEQ multiplex PCR, and TCRdb's table has in-frame clones only and misses some. The data hold over 600,000 clones, with 9.5% to 15% observed a single time. The material sequenced was naive CD4+ T cells from blood. The origin of the receptors is a man aged 25 to 45 with type 1 diabetes.

V is TRBV7-2 and J is TRBJ1-5; possibly TRBD1 for D (5 bases). V was cut by 3 bases and J by 5 bases, with 14 bases left in between. The CDR3 totals 15 residues. Germline values: CDR1 SGHTA, CDR2 FQGNSA. CDR3 region: CASSFSGTDDQPQHF. The CDR3 coding sequence is TGTGCCAGCAGCTTCAGCGGGACGGATGATCAGCCCCAGCATTTT.

Notes on this clone: This may come from a read error, since a much larger clone is one base off. This same CDR3 is encoded by further DNA sequences in the sample. The chain joins TRBV9 to TRBJ1-3; the D is unclear. The CDR3 totals 12 residues. Germline lookup yields CDR1 SGDLS and CDR2 YYNGEE. V lost 1 base and J 3 bases, leaving 2 bases between the germline ends. The CDR3 here is CASSVSGNTIYF. CDR3 in DNA: TGTGCCAGCAGCGTAAGTGGAAACACCATATATTTT.

In its sample, this clone was seen a few times. This chain connects TRBV18 to TRBJ2-1; no definite D call. The V end lost 1 base, the J end lost 3 bases, and 7 bases lay between the germline ends. Germline V gene data show CDR1 as KGHSH and CDR2 as LQKENI. The CDR3 length is 14 residues. CDR3 in DNA: TGTGCCAGCTCACCACTCGCCCACTACAATGAGCAGTTCTTC. Its translation is CASSPLAHYNEQFF.

This clone was picked up a small number of times. The rearrangement joins TRBV5-1 to TRBJ2-5; D is tentatively TRBD1 or TRBD2 (5 bases each). Looked up from germline, CDR1 is SGHRS and CDR2 is YFSETQ. V lost 4 bases, J lost 5 bases, and 24 bases lay in between. The CDR3 has 17 amino acids. CDR3 nucleotide sequence: TGCGCCAGCAGCCGTATAGGGACCACGGCTGGGTTTGAGACCCAGTACTTC. Amino acid sequence: CASSRIGTTAGFETQYF.

This clone turned up a few times. The chain combines TRBV10-3 with TRBJ1-2; 7 nucleotides line up with TRBD1. V shed 5 bases, J shed 4 bases, and the junction held 7 bases outside the gene matches. The CDR3 loop spans 14 amino acids. Germline loops: CDR1 ENHRY, CDR2 SYGVKD. As DNA, the CDR3 is TGTGCCATCAGTCCGGGACAGCCCCCCTATGGCTACACCTTC. Translating it yields CAISPGQPPYGYTF.